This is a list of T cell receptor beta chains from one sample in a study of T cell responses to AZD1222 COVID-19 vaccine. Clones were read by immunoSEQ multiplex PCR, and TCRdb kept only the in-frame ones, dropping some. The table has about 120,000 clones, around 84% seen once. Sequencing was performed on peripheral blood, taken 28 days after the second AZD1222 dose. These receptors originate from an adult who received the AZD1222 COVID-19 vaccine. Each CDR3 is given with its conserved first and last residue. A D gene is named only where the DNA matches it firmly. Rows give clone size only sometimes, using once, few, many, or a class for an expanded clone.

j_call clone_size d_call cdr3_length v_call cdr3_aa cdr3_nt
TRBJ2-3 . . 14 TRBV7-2 CASSQGRNTDTQYF TGTGCCAGCAGCCAGGGCAGAAACACAGATACGCAGTATTTT
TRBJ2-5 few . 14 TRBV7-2 CASSLAQLTETQYF TGTGCCAGCAGCTTAGCGCAACTCACAGAGACCCAGTACTTC
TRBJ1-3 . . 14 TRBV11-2 CATRGGGSGNTIYF TGTGCCACACGGGGAGGGGGGTCTGGAAACACCATATATTTT
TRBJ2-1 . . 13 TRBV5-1 CASSGGSYNEQFF TGCGCCAGCAGCGGGGGTTCTTATAATGAGCAGTTCTTC
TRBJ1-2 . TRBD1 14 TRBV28 CASRLGQGAYGYTF TGTGCCAGCAGACTGGGACAGGGGGCTTATGGCTACACCTTC
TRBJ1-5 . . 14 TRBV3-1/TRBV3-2 CASSPQVSNQPQHF TGTGCCAGCAGTCCACAGGTTAGCAATCAGCCCCAGCATTTT
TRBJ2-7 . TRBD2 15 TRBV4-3 CASSQVFGGGAVQYF TGCGCCAGCAGCCAAGTTTTCGGCGGGGGGGCTGTTCAGTACTTC
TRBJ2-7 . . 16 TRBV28 CASSLLAKNTPYEQYF TGTGCCAGCAGTTTGCTAGCCAAAAACACCCCCTACGAGCAGTACTTC
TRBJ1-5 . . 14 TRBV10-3 CAIRHLGEVKPQHF TGTGCCATCCGACATCTGGGGGAGGTTAAGCCCCAGCATTTT
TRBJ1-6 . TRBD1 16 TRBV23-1 CASSHKQGDPNSPLHF TGCGCCAGCAGTCACAAACAGGGGGACCCGAATTCACCCCTCCACTTT
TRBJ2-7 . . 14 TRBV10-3 CAISDSPGSSEQYF TGTGCCATCAGTGACTCTCCAGGATCATCCGAGCAGTACTTC
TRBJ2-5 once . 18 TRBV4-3 CASSQDGGGRQGWETQYF TGCGCCAGCAGCCAAGATGGAGGGGGCAGACAGGGCTGGGAGACCCAGTACTTC
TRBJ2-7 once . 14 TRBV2 CASSLSLQLYEQYF TGTGCCAGCAGTCTTTCTCTTCAGTTGTACGAGCAGTACTTC
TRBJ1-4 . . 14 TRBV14 CASSQSLWGEKLFF TGTGCCAGCAGCCAATCCCTCTGGGGGGAAAAACTGTTTTTT
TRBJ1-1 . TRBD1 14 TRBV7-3 CASSPGGVGQRAFF TGTGCCAGCAGCCCCGGAGGGGTGGGACAGAGGGCTTTCTTT
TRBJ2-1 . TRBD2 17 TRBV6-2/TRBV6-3 CASSYSPPSGIYNEQFF TGTGCCAGCAGTTACTCACCCCCAAGCGGGATCTACAATGAGCAGTTCTTC
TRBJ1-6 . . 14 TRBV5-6 CASSLHGSDSPLHF TGTGCCAGCAGCTTGCATGGGAGTGATTCACCCCTCCACTTT
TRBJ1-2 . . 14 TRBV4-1 CASSPQQGNYGYTF TGCGCCAGCAGCCCACAACAGGGCAACTATGGCTACACCTTC
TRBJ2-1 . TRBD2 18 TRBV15 CATSRGYGTSGSYNEQFF TGTGCCACCAGCAGAGGCTACGGGACTAGCGGCTCCTACAATGAGCAGTTCTTC
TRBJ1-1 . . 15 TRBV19 CASSIGEHGGTEAFF TGTGCCAGTAGTATAGGGGAACATGGTGGCACTGAAGCTTTCTTT
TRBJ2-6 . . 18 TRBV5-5 CASSAPLALKSGANVLTF TGTGCCAGCAGCGCACCACTAGCTCTTAAGTCTGGGGCCAACGTCCTGACTTTC
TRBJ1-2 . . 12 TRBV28 CASSTSYFGYTF TGTGCCAGCAGCACCAGCTACTTTGGCTACACCTTC
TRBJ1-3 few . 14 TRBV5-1 CASSPGGSGNTIYF TGCGCCAGCAGCCCGGGGGGCTCTGGAAACACCATATATTTT
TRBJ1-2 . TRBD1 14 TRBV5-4 CASSLTGGHYGYTF TGTGCCAGCAGCCTGACAGGGGGCCACTATGGCTACACCTTC
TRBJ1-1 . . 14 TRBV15 CATSRDWKNTEAFF TGTGCCACCAGCCGAGACTGGAAGAACACTGAAGCTTTCTTT
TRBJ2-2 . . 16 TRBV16 CASSRILAGDTGELFF TGTGCCAGCAGCCGGATATTGGCAGGGGACACCGGGGAGCTGTTTTTT
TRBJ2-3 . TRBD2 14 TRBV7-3 CASSPLAGTDTQYF TGTGCCAGCAGCCCACTAGCGGGCACAGATACGCAGTATTTT
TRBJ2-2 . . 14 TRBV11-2 CASSLSRNTGELFF TGTGCCAGCAGCTTATCCAGGAACACCGGGGAGCTGTTTTTT
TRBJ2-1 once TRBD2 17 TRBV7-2 CASSLAEGLAGYNEQFF TGTGCCAGCAGCTTAGCGGAGGGACTAGCGGGCTACAATGAGCAGTTCTTC
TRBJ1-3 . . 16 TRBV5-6 CASSLVSGPSGNTIYF TGTGCCAGCAGCTTGGTCTCAGGGCCATCTGGAAACACCATATATTTT
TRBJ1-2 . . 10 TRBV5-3 CARSGDGYTF TGTGCCAGGAGCGGGGATGGCTACACCTTC
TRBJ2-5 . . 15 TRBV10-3 CATHPSGPLQETQYF TGTGCCACTCATCCTTCAGGACCCCTCCAAGAGACCCAGTACTTC
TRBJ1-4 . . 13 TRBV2 CAIHSRINEKLFF TGTGCCATCCATTCCAGAATTAATGAAAAACTGTTTTTT
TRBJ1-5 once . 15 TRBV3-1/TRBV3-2 CASSQAGSSNQPQHF TGTGCCAGCAGCCAAGCAGGGAGTAGCAATCAGCCCCAGCATTTT
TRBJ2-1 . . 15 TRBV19 CASSMWVQNYNEQFF TGTGCCAGTAGTATGTGGGTACAGAACTACAATGAGCAGTTCTTC
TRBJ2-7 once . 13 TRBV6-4 CASTPSGCYEQYF TGTGCCAGCACCCCATCGGGATGTTACGAGCAGTACTTC
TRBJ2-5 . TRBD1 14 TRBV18 CASSPPTGRETQYF TGTGCCAGCTCACCACCGACAGGGCGGGAGACCCAGTACTTC
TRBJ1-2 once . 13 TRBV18 CASSPPSGYGYTF TGTGCCAGCTCACCACCTTCAGGGTATGGCTACACCTTC
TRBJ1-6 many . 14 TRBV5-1 CASSLVASNSPLHF TGCGCCAGCAGCTTGGTCGCCAGTAATTCACCCCTCCACTTT
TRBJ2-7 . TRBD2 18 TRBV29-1 CSVELLETSGRGWYEQYF TGCAGCGTTGAGCTGTTGGAGACTAGCGGGAGAGGTTGGTACGAGCAGTACTTC
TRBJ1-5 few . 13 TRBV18 CASSPGGNQPQHF TGTGCCAGCTCACCAGGGGGCAATCAGCCCCAGCATTTT